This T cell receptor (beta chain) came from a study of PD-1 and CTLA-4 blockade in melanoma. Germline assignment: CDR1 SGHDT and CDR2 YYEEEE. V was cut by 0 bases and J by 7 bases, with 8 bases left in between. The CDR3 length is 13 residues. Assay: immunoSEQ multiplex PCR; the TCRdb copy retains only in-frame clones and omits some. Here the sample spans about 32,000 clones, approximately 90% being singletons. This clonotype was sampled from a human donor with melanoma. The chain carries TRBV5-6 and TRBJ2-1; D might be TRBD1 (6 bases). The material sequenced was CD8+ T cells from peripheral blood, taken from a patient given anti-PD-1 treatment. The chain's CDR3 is CASSLGGPNEQFF. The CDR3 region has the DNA TGTGCCAGCAGCTTGGGGGGGCCGAATGAGCAGTTCTTC.